One and the same sample provided the 2 T cell receptor beta chains below, sequenced in a study of spatial heterogeneity in lung cancer. The time point is: blood at routine non-recurrence follow-up after resection. TCRdb re-derived calls from the 5' RACE reads in MiXCR, one entry per CDR3 protein. Of 110,000 or so distinct CDR3 sequences listed, approximately 10% are singletons. The sample here was PBMCs, taken at follow-up. The receptors here all came from a female donor with early-stage non-small cell lung cancer.

The sample holds many counts of this clonotype. The V gene is TRBV3-1, the J gene TRBJ1-4, with 11 bases fitting TRBD1. Germline CDR1 and CDR2: LGHDT and YNNKEL (reference sequence). Unmatched junction bases numbered 4, after V lost 5 bases and J lost 8 bases. The CDR3 covers 14 residues. CDR3 DNA: TGTGCCAGCAGCAAGGGACAGGGGGGCGAAAAACTGTTTTTT. It yields the protein CASSKGQGGEKLFF. Full variable domain (missing parts from reference TRBV3-1 and TRBJ1-4): DTAVSQTPKYLVTQMGNDKSIKCEQNLGHDTMYWYKQDSKKFLKIMFSYNNKELIINETVPNRFSPKSPDKAHLNLHINSLELGDSAVYFCASSKGQGGEKLFFGSGTQLSVL.

At least ten counts were recorded for this clonotype. This chain connects TRBV30 to TRBJ1-1; D is perhaps TRBD1 (6 bases). There are 13 residues in the CDR3. Germline assignment: CDR1 GTSNPN and CDR2 SVGIG (reference sequence). V gave up 5 bases and J gave up 1 base, with 11 bases separating them. CDR3 sequence: CAWSKQGNTEAFF. The CDR3 DNA reads TGTGCCTGGTCCAAACAGGGGAACACTGAAGCTTTCTTT. The full variable domain, rest sourced from reference TRBV30 and TRBJ1-1, is SQTIHQWPATLVQPVGSPLSLECTVEGTSNPNLYWYRQAAGRGLQLLFYSVGIGQISSEVPQNLSASRPQDRQFILSSKKLLLSDSGFYLCAWSKQGNTEAFFGQGTRLTVV.